The rows below give T cell receptor beta chains drawn from one sample of a study of blood T cells in healthy people across ages. TCRdb called the 5' RACE reads again in MiXCR, with one record for every CDR3 protein. Of 800,000 or so distinct CDR3 sequences in the sample, about 25% were seen once. Another study also made use of these data, one on T cells of mothers and their children.

The specimen sequenced was blood. Receptors originate from a boy between 5 and 17 years old in good health. Each CDR3 is given with its conserved first and last residue. Each record gives: J gene, CDR3 length, D gene, V gene, clone size, CDR3 protein, CDR3 DNA. A D gene is named only where the DNA matches it firmly. Size is omitted from some rows. Given values are once, few, many or a class for expanded clones.

j_call: TRBJ2-7; cdr3_length: 15; d_call: -; v_call: TRBV12-3/TRBV12-4; clone_size: -; cdr3_aa: CASINLGGGSYGQYF; cdr3_nt: TGTGCCAGCATCAACTTAGGGGGAGGCTCCTACGGGCAGTACTTC
j_call: TRBJ2-1; cdr3_length: 17; d_call: TRBD2; v_call: TRBV4-1; clone_size: few; cdr3_aa: CASSQEGSGSSYNEQFF; cdr3_nt: TGCGCCAGCAGCCAAGAGGGCAGCGGGAGCTCCTACAATGAGCAGTTCTTC
j_call: TRBJ2-6; cdr3_length: 20; d_call: -; v_call: TRBV20-1; clone_size: -; cdr3_aa: CSASYLGGRPVNSGANVLTF; cdr3_nt: TGCAGTGCTAGCTACTTGGGAGGCAGGCCGGTTAACTCTGGGGCCAACGTCCTGACTTTC
j_call: TRBJ2-5; cdr3_length: 14; d_call: -; v_call: TRBV20-1; clone_size: few; cdr3_aa: CSARDSQGQETQYF; cdr3_nt: TGCAGTGCTAGAGATAGCCAGGGCCAAGAGACCCAGTACTTC
j_call: TRBJ2-7; cdr3_length: 13; d_call: -; v_call: TRBV28; clone_size: few; cdr3_aa: CASSLNNPYEQYF; cdr3_nt: TGTGCCAGCAGTTTAAACAACCCCTACGAGCAGTACTTC
j_call: TRBJ1-4; cdr3_length: 17; d_call: -; v_call: TRBV18; clone_size: -; cdr3_aa: CASSPTTSVGGIEKLFF; cdr3_nt: TGTGCCAGCTCACCAACGACCTCCGTGGGGGGAATCGAAAAACTGTTTTTT
j_call: TRBJ1-1; cdr3_length: 13; d_call: -; v_call: TRBV7-8; clone_size: few; cdr3_aa: CASSRRENTEAFF; cdr3_nt: TGTGCCAGCAGCCGTAGAGAGAACACTGAAGCTTTCTTT
j_call: TRBJ2-1; cdr3_length: 16; d_call: -; v_call: TRBV4-3; clone_size: -; cdr3_aa: CASSQFVASLYNEQFF; cdr3_nt: TGCGCCAGCAGCCAATTCGTGGCTAGCCTCTACAATGAGCAGTTCTTC
j_call: TRBJ2-5; cdr3_length: 15; d_call: -; v_call: TRBV11-2; clone_size: few; cdr3_aa: CASSLTYRLVETQYF; cdr3_nt: TGTGCCAGCAGCCTTACTTACAGGCTCGTGGAGACCCAGTACTTC
j_call: TRBJ2-1; cdr3_length: 14; d_call: -; v_call: TRBV2; clone_size: few; cdr3_aa: CASNSAVRLGEQFF; cdr3_nt: TGTGCCAGCAATAGCGCCGTTCGTCTGGGTGAGCAGTTCTTC
j_call: TRBJ2-3; cdr3_length: 16; d_call: -; v_call: TRBV6-4; clone_size: few; cdr3_aa: CASSSLGGSYTDTQYF; cdr3_nt: TGTGCCAGCAGCTCCCTGGGAGGTAGTTACACAGATACGCAGTATTTT
j_call: TRBJ2-1; cdr3_length: 17; d_call: TRBD1; v_call: TRBV15; clone_size: few; cdr3_aa: CATSSSVGDRSYNEQFF; cdr3_nt: TGTGCCACCAGCAGTAGCGTCGGGGACAGATCCTACAATGAGCAGTTCTTC
j_call: TRBJ1-6; cdr3_length: 14; d_call: TRBD1; v_call: TRBV11-1; clone_size: few; cdr3_aa: CASSRQGGNSPLHF; cdr3_nt: TGTGCCAGCAGTCGACAGGGTGGCAATTCACCCCTCCACTTT
j_call: TRBJ2-1; cdr3_length: 14; d_call: -; v_call: TRBV18; clone_size: few; cdr3_aa: CASSPFGGHNEQFF; cdr3_nt: TGTGCCAGCTCACCCTTCGGGGGGCACAATGAGCAGTTCTTC
j_call: TRBJ2-7; cdr3_length: 12; d_call: -; v_call: TRBV5-8; clone_size: few; cdr3_aa: CASSLANYEQYF; cdr3_nt: TGTGCCAGCAGCTTGGCCAACTACGAGCAGTACTTC
j_call: TRBJ1-6; cdr3_length: 17; d_call: -; v_call: TRBV11-2; clone_size: -; cdr3_aa: CASSPRLGGINNSPLHF; cdr3_nt: TGTGCCAGCAGCCCCCGCCTGGGGGGAATCAATAATTCACCCCTCCACTTT
j_call: TRBJ1-2; cdr3_length: 15; d_call: -; v_call: TRBV5-1; clone_size: -; cdr3_aa: CASSAARTGSYGYTF; cdr3_nt: TGCGCCAGCAGCGCCGCAAGAACAGGGAGCTATGGCTACACCTTC
j_call: TRBJ1-4; cdr3_length: 14; d_call: TRBD1; v_call: TRBV15; clone_size: -; cdr3_aa: CATSGRGPNEKLFF; cdr3_nt: TGTGCCACCAGCGGCAGGGGGCCTAATGAAAAACTGTTTTTT
j_call: TRBJ2-3; cdr3_length: 14; d_call: TRBD2; v_call: TRBV20-1; clone_size: -; cdr3_aa: CSAPGTSRLDTQYF; cdr3_nt: TGCAGTGCACCCGGGACTAGCCGACTGGATACGCAGTATTTT
j_call: TRBJ2-5; cdr3_length: 13; d_call: TRBD2; v_call: TRBV3-1; clone_size: few; cdr3_aa: CASSQDLAVTQYF; cdr3_nt: TGTGCCAGCAGCCAGGATCTAGCGGTGACCCAGTACTTC
j_call: TRBJ2-7; cdr3_length: 15; d_call: -; v_call: TRBV11-2; clone_size: -; cdr3_aa: CASSLGGTARNEQYF; cdr3_nt: TGTGCCAGCAGCTTAGGTGGGACGGCTCGGAACGAGCAGTACTTC
j_call: TRBJ2-1; cdr3_length: 16; d_call: TRBD2; v_call: TRBV29-1; clone_size: -; cdr3_aa: CSVPRGLAGGYNEQFF; cdr3_nt: TGCAGCGTCCCCCGGGGACTAGCGGGGGGATACAATGAGCAGTTCTTC
j_call: TRBJ2-7; cdr3_length: 15; d_call: -; v_call: TRBV2; clone_size: -; cdr3_aa: CASLPWDVSSYEQYF; cdr3_nt: TGTGCCAGCCTACCGTGGGACGTGAGCTCCTACGAGCAGTACTTC
j_call: TRBJ1-4; cdr3_length: 14; d_call: -; v_call: TRBV13; clone_size: few; cdr3_aa: CASSLAEDGEKLFF; cdr3_nt: TGTGCCAGCAGCTTAGCTGAAGATGGCGAAAAACTGTTTTTT
j_call: TRBJ2-3; cdr3_length: 15; d_call: -; v_call: TRBV10-3; clone_size: few; cdr3_aa: CASVPGLHTGDTQYF; cdr3_nt: TGTGCCAGCGTCCCCGGGCTACACACCGGAGATACGCAGTATTTT
j_call: TRBJ1-4; cdr3_length: 15; d_call: -; v_call: TRBV28; clone_size: -; cdr3_aa: CASSLWGAANEKLFF; cdr3_nt: TGTGCCAGCAGTTTATGGGGGGCTGCTAATGAAAAACTGTTTTTT